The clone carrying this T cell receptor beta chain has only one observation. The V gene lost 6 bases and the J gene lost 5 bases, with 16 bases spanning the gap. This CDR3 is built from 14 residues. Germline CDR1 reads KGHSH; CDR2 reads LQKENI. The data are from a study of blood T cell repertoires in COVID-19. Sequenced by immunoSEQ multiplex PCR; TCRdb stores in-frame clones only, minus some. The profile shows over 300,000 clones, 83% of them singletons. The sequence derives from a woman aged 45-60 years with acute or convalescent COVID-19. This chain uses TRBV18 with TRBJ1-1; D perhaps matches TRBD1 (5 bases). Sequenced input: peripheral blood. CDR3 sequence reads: CASSSNRGGTEAFF. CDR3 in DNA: TGTGCCAGCTCGTCCAATAGGGGAGGGACTGAAGCTTTCTTT. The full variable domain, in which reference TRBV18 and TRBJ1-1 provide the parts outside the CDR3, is NAGVMQNPRHLVRRRGQEARLRCSPMKGHSHVYWYRQLPEEGLKFMVYLQKENIIDESGMPKERFSAEFPKEGPSILRIQQVVRGDSAAYFCASSSNRGGTEAFFGQGTRLTVV.